This entry lists 26 T cell receptor beta chains sequenced from one sample in a study of radiation and T cells in renal cell carcinoma. TCRdb keeps only in-frame clones here, not all; method: immunoSEQ multiplex PCR. The sample contains approximately 23,000 clones, over 75% of which appear only once. The time point denotes: blood 2 weeks post-SBRT. Treatment of the sample: 15 Gy SBRT to primary tumor, nephrectomy 4 weeks later. The starting material was blood, obtained from a patient whose treatment included radiotherapy and nephrectomy. Every receptor here comes from a man aged 55 to 70 with renal cell carcinoma.

The rearrangement links TRBV7-9 to TRBJ1-2; D is perhaps TRBD1 (5 bases). Germline V gene sequence: CDR1 SEHNR, CDR2 FQNEAQ (reference sequence). This CDR3 has 15 amino acids. Trimming left V 5 bases short and J 4 bases short, with 17 bases between. This CDR3 reads CASSPAEGLVYGYTF. For the CDR3, the DNA is TGTGCCAGCAGCCCCGCCGAGGGACTTGTCTATGGCTACACCTTC.

There are many counts of this clone. V and J are TRBV13 and TRBJ2-5; D is possibly TRBD2 (6 bases). V was trimmed by 4 bases and J by 1 base, leaving 19 bases between them. The CDR3 totals 17 residues. Germline CDR1 is PRHDT and CDR2 is FYEKMQ (reference sequence). CDR3 protein: CASSSFTGFSGQETQYF. CDR3 DNA: TGTGCCAGCAGCTCGTTCACAGGCTTTAGCGGCCAAGAGACCCAGTACTTC.

This rearrangement joins TRBV7-6 to TRBJ2-3; no definite D call. V was pared by 1 base and J by 4 bases, with 6 bases between. The CDR3 totals 13 residues. Germline loops: CDR1 SGHVS, CDR2 FNYEAQ. DNA for the CDR3: TGTGCCAGCAGCTTAGGGTTCTCAGATACGCAGTATTTT. Translation: CASSLGFSDTQYF.

The CDR3 spells CASSPEGLGSQYF. The CDR3 coding sequence is TGTGCCAGCAGCCCCGAGGGTTTAGGGTCCCAGTACTTC. The chain couples TRBV9 to TRBJ2-5; D is perhaps TRBD2 (5 bases). CDR3 length: 13 amino acids. V lost 4 bases to trimming and J lost 9 bases, with 16 bases between them. CDR1 SGDLS and CDR2 YYNGEE come from the germline V gene.

The rearrangement links TRBV27 to TRBJ2-1, with a tentative D call TRBD1 (6 bases). The germline V and J ends were trimmed by 5 bases and 5 bases, with 19 bases remaining between them. The V gene's germline CDR1 is MNHEY and CDR2 SMNVEV (reference sequence). This CDR3 is 16 amino acids long. The CDR3 nucleotides are TGTGCCAGCAGTCCACCGGACAGAACAACTCACAATGAGCAGTTCTTC. This gives the protein CASSPPDRTTHNEQFF.

The chain is built from TRBV5-5 and TRBJ1-1; D possibly corresponds to TRBD1 (6 bases). The CDR3 has 16 residues. CDR1 SGHKS and CDR2 YYEKEE come from the germline V gene (reference sequence). V lost 2 bases, J lost 7 bases, and 21 bases lay in between. This CDR3 is CASSFRGGRLWNEAFF. The CDR3 DNA reads TGTGCCAGCAGCTTCCGCGGGGGGCGTTTATGGAATGAAGCTTTCTTT.

The chain carries TRBV29-1 and TRBJ2-7; maybe TRBD2 (6 bases). The CDR3 length is 13 residues. V gave up 2 bases and J gave up 2 bases, with 10 bases separating them. Per the germline V gene, CDR1 is SQVTM and CDR2 is ANQGSEA. The CDR3 spells CSVENGGTYEQYF. The DNA of the CDR3 is TGCAGCGTTGAAAACGGAGGGACCTACGAGCAGTACTTC.

The chain links TRBV4-3 to TRBJ2-7; no clear D. The CDR3 is 18 amino acids. The V end lost 0 bases, the J end lost 0 bases, and 18 bases lay between the germline ends. Germline CDR1 is LGHNA and CDR2 is YSLEER. Here the CDR3 DNA reads TGCGCCAGCAGCCAAGATCCTCCCCTGGCAGAAGACTCCTACGAGCAGTACTTC. Its translation is CASSQDPPLAEDSYEQYF.

The rearrangement joins TRBV10-3 to TRBJ2-7; TRBD1 matches at 9 bases. The CDR3 length is 15 residues. Germline-derived CDR1 and CDR2 are ENHRY and SYGVKD. V was pared by 8 bases and J by 6 bases, with 14 bases of the junction left unmatched. The CDR3 sequence is CAIGRRRDRVSEQYF. Here the CDR3 DNA reads TGTGCCATCGGGCGTCGTAGGGACAGGGTCAGCGAGCAGTACTTC.

The gene calls are TRBV10-2 and TRBJ1-1; weak D call: TRBD1 (5 bases). Germline V gene sequence: CDR1 WSHSY, CDR2 SAAADI. The V end lost 5 bases, the J end lost 3 bases, and 19 bases lay between the germline ends. This CDR3 spans 16 amino acids. The CDR3 loop reads CASSWLGRYGDTEAFF. CDR3 sequence (DNA): TGCGCCAGCAGTTGGTTGGGGCGATATGGTGACACTGAAGCTTTCTTT.

This clone was detected only a few times. The chain combines TRBV11-1 with TRBJ2-1; no firm D call. The CDR3 is 14 residues long. The V and J ends lost 5 bases and 4 bases respectively, with 12 bases between them. The V gene's germline CDR1 is SGHAT and CDR2 FQDESV (reference sequence). The CDR3 spells CASSPGRSYNEQFF. The CDR3 nucleotides are TGTGCCAGCAGCCCCGGACGGAGTTACAATGAGCAGTTCTTC.

V and J are TRBV29-1 and TRBJ1-1; perhaps TRBD1 as D (6 bases). The germline V and J ends were trimmed by 7 bases and 2 bases, with 11 bases remaining between them. The CDR3 has 12 amino acids. CDR1 and CDR2 (germline): SQVTM, ANQGSEA. The CDR3, as DNA: TGCAGCGGGGGGGCAGGAAACACTGAAGCTTTCTTT. Translated, it gives CSGGAGNTEAFF.

Only one count was recorded for this clone. This chain joins TRBV10-1 and TRBJ2-6; 8 bases fit TRBD2. CDR1 is WNHNN, CDR2 SYGVQD, per germline (reference sequence). The CDR3 loop spans 15 amino acids. The V gene end was trimmed by 6 bases and the J gene end by 4 bases; junction bases not matched to a gene: 5. CDR3 bases: TGCGCCAGCAGCCCCGGGGGGGTCGGGGCCAACGTCCTGACTTTC. Amino acid sequence: CASSPGGVGANVLTF.

As to this clone: Germline and junction disagree at one end, which may indicate a read error. J is TRBJ2-1 and V is TRBV19; either TRBD1 or TRBD2 may supply D (5 bases each). Germline loops: CDR1 LNHDA, CDR2 SQIVND (reference sequence). This CDR3 is 15 amino acids long. The CDR3 sequence is CASSGGDFRYGRMVF. The CDR3 DNA follows: TGTGCCAGTAGTGGGGGAGACTTTAGGTATGGAAGAATGGTCTTC. Filled out from reference TRBV19 and TRBJ2-1, the complete variable domain reads DGGITQSPKYLFRKEGQNVTLSCEQNLNHDAMYWYRQDPGQGLRLIYYSQIVNDFQKGDIAEGYSVSREKKESFPLTVTSAQKNPTAFYLCASSGGDFRYGRMVFGPGTRLTVL.

The chain recombines TRBV7-9 with TRBJ1-1; D is possibly TRBD1 (6 bases). CDR1 and CDR2 (germline): SEHNR, FQNEAQ (reference sequence). This CDR3 spans 15 amino acids. Trimming cost V 4 bases and J 3 bases, with 15 bases left between them. The CDR3 here is CASSSDSLFYTEAFF. The DNA of the CDR3 is TGTGCCAGCAGCTCGGACAGTCTCTTTTACACTGAAGCTTTCTTT. Full variable domain (outside the CDR3, taken from reference TRBV7-9 and TRBJ1-1): DTGVSQNPRHKITKRGQNVTFRCDPISEHNRLYWYRQTLGQGPEFLTYFQNEAQLEKSRLLSDRFSAERPKGSFSTLEIQRTEQGDSAMYLCASSSDSLFYTEAFFGQGTRLTVV.

A note on this clone: Other DNA sequences in the same sample also yield this CDR3. The chain links TRBV6-6 to TRBJ2-7, with no clear D. The V gene's germline CDR1 is MNHNY and CDR2 SVGAGI (reference sequence). V lost 0 bases to trimming and J lost 6 bases, with 9 bases between them. The CDR3 covers 13 residues. The CDR3 region is CASSYSSGFEQYF. CDR3 sequence (DNA): TGTGCCAGCAGTTACTCGAGTGGGTTCGAGCAGTACTTC.

The gene calls are TRBV4-3 and TRBJ2-1, with TRBD2 matching 12 bases. The CDR3 is 15 amino acids. Germline assignment: CDR1 LGHNA and CDR2 YSLEER. The trim removed 1 base at V and 5 bases at J, leaving 0 bases unmatched. CDR3: CASSQGTSGNNEQFF. CDR3 in DNA: TGCGCCAGCAGCCAAGGGACTAGCGGGAACAATGAGCAGTTCTTC.

This clone was picked up a small number of times. Here the CDR3 reads CASSAKRGGGQPQHF. The DNA of the CDR3 is TGTGCCAGCAGCGCTAAGCGGGGGGGCGGCCAGCCCCAGCATTTT. The rearrangement links TRBV27 to TRBJ1-5; a possible D gene is TRBD1 (6 bases). Deletions cut 6 bases from V and 7 bases from J, with 19 bases between. Germline V gene sequence: CDR1 MNHEY, CDR2 SMNVEV (reference sequence). The CDR3 contains 15 residues.

The gene calls are TRBV6-6 and TRBJ2-7; D is ambiguous. The germline V gene has CDR1 MNHNY and CDR2 SVGAGI (reference sequence). The ends were cut back, 0 bases at V and 3 bases at J, with 6 bases in the middle. This CDR3 comprises 13 residues. The CDR3 loop reads CASSYSDLYEQYF. CDR3 sequence (DNA): TGTGCCAGCAGTTACTCTGACCTCTACGAGCAGTACTTC.

Regarding this clone: No conserved phenylalanine or tryptophan ends this CDR3, so it is likely a read error. The limits of the CDR3 on the DNA are not certain, so only TCRdb's listed CDR3 is given. The chain recombines TRBV7-9 with TRBJ1-1; the table gives TRBD1 as D, unverified against the DNA. The CDR3 is made up of 12 amino acids, end residues included. In germline, CDR1 is SEHNR, CDR2 FQNEAQ (reference sequence). CDR3 region: CASSLAMGGGTV.

The J gene is TRBJ2-1, the V gene TRBV7-6; D is unresolved. The length of the CDR3 is 14 residues. Trimming cost V 5 bases and J 2 bases, with 10 bases left between them. Germline CDR1 is SGHVS and CDR2 is FNYEAQ. DNA for the CDR3: TGTGCCAGCAGCCCTTCCAGAACCTACAATGAGCAGTTCTTC. Translating it yields CASSPSRTYNEQFF.

This chain links TRBV6-5 with TRBJ1-2, with D perhaps TRBD1 (5 bases). The V end lost 8 bases, the J end lost 8 bases, and 12 bases lay between the germline ends. CDR3 length equals 11 residues. CDR1 is MNHEY and CDR2 is SVGAGI in the germline V gene. The CDR3 region is CASWGSWGYTF. The CDR3 nucleotides read TGTGCCAGCTGGGGGTCTTGGGGCTACACCTTC.

J is TRBJ2-1 and V is TRBV7-9, with 16 bases lining up with TRBD2. V shed 8 bases, J shed 2 bases, and the junction held 6 bases outside the gene matches. There are 17 residues in the CDR3. Germline CDR1 is SEHNR and CDR2 is FQNEAQ (reference sequence). CDR3 protein: CASRGLAGGYPYNEQFF. The CDR3, as DNA: TGTGCCAGCCGGGGACTAGCGGGAGGGTACCCCTACAATGAGCAGTTCTTC.

The chain is built from TRBV7-9 and TRBJ2-2, with TRBD2 matching over 8 bases. The germline gives CDR1 SEHNR, CDR2 FQNEAQ (reference sequence). This CDR3 comprises 18 residues. Trimming at V came to 1 base and at J to 1 base, leaving 8 bases not matched to a gene. CDR3 amino acids: CASSLGSGITWNTGELFF. The DNA of the CDR3 is TGTGCCAGCAGCTTAGGTAGCGGGATAACGTGGAACACCGGGGAGCTGTTTTTT.

J is TRBJ1-1 and V is TRBV18, with D possibly matching TRBD1 (6 bases). This CDR3 has 13 amino acids. The germline V gene has CDR1 KGHSH and CDR2 LQKENI. Trimming stripped 2 bases from V and 7 bases from J, with 11 bases between. For the CDR3, the DNA is TGTGCCAGCTCACCAACACAGGGATTTGAAGCTTTCTTT. This codes for CASSPTQGFEAFF.

This chain uses TRBV27 with TRBJ2-7; D is unclear. The CDR3 extends over 13 amino acids. Trimming pared 6 bases from V and 0 bases from J, leaving 9 bases between. Germline V gene sequence: CDR1 MNHEY, CDR2 SMNVEV (reference sequence). The CDR3 sequence: CASRTLDSYEQYF. The CDR3 DNA reads as TGTGCCAGCAGAACATTAGACTCCTACGAGCAGTACTTC.